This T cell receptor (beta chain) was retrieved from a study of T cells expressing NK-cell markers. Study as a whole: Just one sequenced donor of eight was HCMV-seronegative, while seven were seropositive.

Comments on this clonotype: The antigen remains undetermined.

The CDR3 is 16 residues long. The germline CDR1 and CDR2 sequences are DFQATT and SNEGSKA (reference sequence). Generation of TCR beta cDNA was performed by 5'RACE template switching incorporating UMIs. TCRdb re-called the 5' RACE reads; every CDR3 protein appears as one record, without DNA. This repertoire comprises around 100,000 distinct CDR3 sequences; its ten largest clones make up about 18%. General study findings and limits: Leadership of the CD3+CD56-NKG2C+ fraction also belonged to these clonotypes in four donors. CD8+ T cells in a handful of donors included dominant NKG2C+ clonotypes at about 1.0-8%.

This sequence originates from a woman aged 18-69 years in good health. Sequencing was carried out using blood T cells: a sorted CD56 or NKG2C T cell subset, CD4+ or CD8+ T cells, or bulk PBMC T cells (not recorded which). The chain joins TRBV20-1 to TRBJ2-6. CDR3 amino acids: CSALIPDDSGANVLTF.